Below, 29 T cell receptor beta chains from the same sample are listed, as sequenced in a study of Graves' ophthalmopathy and Graves' hyperthyroidism. CDR3 regions of TCR beta were amplified from RNA transcripts. First-round RT-PCR with HTBI primers preceded a second-round multiplex PCR. TCRdb processed the multiplex PCR reads anew with MiXCR; each CDR3 protein has one entry. The sample consists of roughly 1.1 million distinct CDR3 sequences, 35% to 40% of them appearing once. The sample comprised peripheral blood or thyroid tissue (not recorded which). These receptors originate from an adult man with Graves' hyperthyroidism.

The chain joins TRBV2 to TRBJ2-5; a possible D gene is TRBD2 (6 bases). V dropped 1 base and J dropped 9 bases, with 15 bases sitting between them. This CDR3 is 14 amino acids long. CDR1 is SNHLY and CDR2 is FYNNEI in the germline V gene. CDR3 sequence reads: CASSEGGASRPQYF. CDR3 DNA: TGTGCCAGCAGTGAAGGCGGGGCATCACGGCCCCAGTACTTC. The full variable domain, with the rest looked up from reference TRBV2 and TRBJ2-5, is EPEVTQTPSHQVTQMGQEVILRCVPISNHLYFYWYRQILGQKVEFLVSFYNNEISEKSEIFDDQFSVERPDGSNFTLKIRSTKLEDSAMYFCASSEGGASRPQYFGPGTRLLVL.

This clonotype was observed once. The rearrangement links TRBV7-6 to TRBJ1-3; TRBD1 matches 9 bases. In germline, CDR1 is SGHVS, CDR2 FNYEAQ. The V segment lost 5 bases and the J segment 4 bases; nucleotides outside the gene matches: 9. The CDR3 is 16 residues long. The CDR3, as DNA: TGTGCCAGCAGCCTGGGACAGGGAGGGGAGGGAAACACCATATATTTT. Translation: CASSLGQGGEGNTIYF.

The chain links TRBV29-1 to TRBJ2-2; 8 bases agree with TRBD2. The V gene end was trimmed by 0 bases and the J gene end by 4 bases; junction bases not matched to a gene: 10. CDR1 is SQVTM, CDR2 ANQGSEA, per germline. This CDR3 has 17 residues. CDR3 in amino acids: CSVEDRRLAGGTGELFF. CDR3 bases: TGCAGCGTTGAAGATCGGCGGCTAGCGGGTGGCACCGGGGAGCTGTTTTTT.

This clonotype was counted at least ten times. The rearrangement uses TRBV19 and TRBJ2-5, with D possibly TRBD1 on 5 matching bases. CDR1 and CDR2 (germline): LNHDA, SQIVND (reference sequence). V was shortened by 3 bases and J by 0 bases, with 8 bases between the two germline ends. This CDR3 spans 14 amino acids. Here the CDR3 DNA reads TGTGCCAGTAGTATGGCAGGGTACCAAGAGACCCAGTACTTC. Encoded protein: CASSMAGYQETQYF.

As to this clonotype: This may stem from a read error, because a much larger clone lies one nucleotide away. This chain connects TRBV15 to TRBJ1-2, with D unresolved. This CDR3 is built from 14 residues. Germline CDR1 reads LNHNV; CDR2 reads YYDKDF (reference sequence). CDR3 nucleotides: TGTGCCAGCAGCCCCGTCGAGAGTAACTATGGCTACACCTTC. Protein product: CASSPVESNYGYTF.

The chain combines TRBV10-3 with TRBJ2-6; D may be TRBD1 or TRBD2 (6 bases each). The germline V gene has CDR1 ENHRY and CDR2 SYGVKD. This CDR3 has 15 amino acids. V lost 3 bases and J 12 bases, leaving 18 bases between the germline ends. This chain's CDR3 is CAISDHWGASSVLTF. Written as DNA, the CDR3 is TGTGCCATCAGTGACCACTGGGGGGCGAGTAGCGTCCTGACTTTC.

This clonotype was seen repeatedly, ten times or more. The genes are TRBV7-8 and TRBJ1-2; D is ambiguous. V dropped 5 bases and J dropped 8 bases, with 21 bases sitting between them. The germline V gene encodes CDR1 SGHVS and CDR2 FQNEAQ. CDR3 size: 15 residues. CDR3 sequence: CASSPFVVGPAGYTF. Written as DNA, the CDR3 is TGTGCCAGCAGCCCTTTTGTGGTCGGGCCGGCAGGCTACACCTTC.

Many counts were recorded for this clonotype. The rearrangement joins TRBV7-9 to TRBJ2-7; 10 nucleotides align to TRBD2. Germline V lookup: CDR1 SEHNR, CDR2 FQNEAQ (reference sequence). The CDR3 sequence is 16 residues long. V was clipped by 5 bases and J by 5 bases; unmatched bases: 12. The CDR3 loop is CASSHGSSGSPHEQYF. The CDR3 DNA reads TGTGCCAGCAGCCACGGATCTAGCGGGAGCCCCCACGAGCAGTACTTC.

This clonotype was seen more than once but under ten times. This rearrangement joins TRBV10-3 to TRBJ2-7; the match to TRBD2 covers 12 bases. The germline gives CDR1 ENHRY, CDR2 SYGVKD. CDR3 length equals 14 residues. The ends lost 10 bases at V and 10 bases at J; junction bases unmatched: 14. CDR3 protein: CASSALAGGLEQYF. The CDR3 bases are TGTGCCAGCAGCGCACTAGCGGGAGGTCTCGAACAGTACTTC.

The chain carries TRBV9 and TRBJ1-2; 7 bases map to TRBD1. CDR1 SGDLS and CDR2 YYNGEE come from the germline V gene. The V segment lost 6 bases and the J segment 1 base; nucleotides outside the gene matches: 9. CDR3 length equals 15 residues. As DNA, the CDR3 is TGTGCCAGCACCTGGACGGACAGGAGTAACTATGGCTACACCTTC. Protein: CASTWTDRSNYGYTF.

J is TRBJ1-1 and V is TRBV5-1; possibly TRBD1 for D (5 bases). This CDR3 spans 15 amino acids. The V gene lost 7 bases and the J gene lost 3 bases, with 19 bases spanning the gap. The germline CDR1 and CDR2 sequences are SGHRS and YFSETQ. CDR3 in amino acids: CASSLGPGGDTEAFF. CDR3 sequence (DNA): TGCGCCAGCTCTCTTGGCCCTGGGGGGGACACTGAAGCTTTCTTT.

This clonotype was detected a few times. The V call is TRBV2, the J call TRBJ2-7; 13 bases align to TRBD2. The germline gives CDR1 SNHLY, CDR2 FYNNEI. CDR3 length: 17 residues. V lost 5 bases and J lost 5; bases outside the gene matches: 12. DNA for the CDR3: TGTGCCAGCAGTTTTCGCCGACTAGCGGGAGGCTTCGACGAGCAGTACTTC. The encoded protein is CASSFRRLAGGFDEQYF.

This clonotype was counted many times. The chain has TRBV2 and TRBJ2-7, with a weak D call TRBD1 (6 bases). The CDR3 contains 13 residues. Germline CDR1 and CDR2: SNHLY and FYNNEI. V lost 7 bases and J lost 9, with 19 bases in between. CDR3: CASTNYETGGQYF. CDR3 DNA sequence: TGTGCCAGCACTAACTATGAGACAGGCGGGCAGTACTTC.

Turning to this clonotype: Since the CDR3 does not end with the conserved phenylalanine or tryptophan, this likely comes from a read error. The DNA is left out, because the CDR3 cannot be placed on it with certainty; the CDR3 is given as TCRdb lists it. This chain joins TRBV29-1 and TRBJ1-4. The CDR3 contains 9 residues when both ends are counted. The germline CDR1 and CDR2 sequences are SQVTM and ANQGSEA. CDR3 sequence: CSAGDGQAV.

Comments on this clonotype: A junction end diverges from the germline sequence, so it may reflect a read error. This chain links TRBV5-1 with TRBJ1-4; D remains ambiguous. Germline CDR1 SGHRS, CDR2 YFSETQ. The CDR3 loop spans 14 amino acids. CDR3 amino acids: CATSPGLLGEKLFF. The DNA for the CDR3 is TGCGCCACCAGCCCAGGACTTTTAGGTGAAAAACTGTTTTTT.

This clonotype was counted a few times. This chain uses TRBV12-3 or TRBV12-4 with TRBJ2-7, with a possible D match to TRBD1 (6 bases). Trimming removed 8 bases from V and 4 bases from J, with 9 bases in between. This CDR3 is built from 11 residues. The chain's CDR3 is CASGGRYEQYF. The CDR3 DNA reads as TGTGCCAGCGGGGGCAGATACGAGCAGTACTTC.

The chain couples TRBV9 to TRBJ1-2; D gene ambiguous. Germline CDR1 and CDR2: SGDLS and YYNGEE. The CDR3 runs to 16 residues. Trimming cost V 2 bases and J 7 bases, with 21 bases left between them. For the CDR3, the DNA is TGTGCCAGCAGCGTGGGATTCGAGGGTGCCGGTGGTGGCTACACCTTC. Translated: CASSVGFEGAGGGYTF.

This chain links TRBV2 with TRBJ2-1; 9 bases line up with TRBD2. The CDR3 is 17 residues long. V was pared by 5 bases and J by 1 base, with 9 bases of the junction left unmatched. Germline values: CDR1 SNHLY, CDR2 FYNNEI. The CDR3 DNA sequence: TGTGCCAGCAGTAGAGACCGGGGACTAGCATCCTACAATGAGCAGTTCTTC. Translation: CASSRDRGLASYNEQFF. Full variable domain (remainder filled in from reference TRBV2 and TRBJ2-1): EPEVTQTPSHQVTQMGQEVILRCVPISNHLYFYWYRQILGQKVEFLVSFYNNEISEKSEIFDDQFSVERPDGSNFTLKIRSTKLEDSAMYFCASSRDRGLASYNEQFFGPGTRLTVL.

This clonotype was observed a handful of times. This chain joins TRBV27 and TRBJ1-2; D is unresolved. The V and J ends lost 4 bases and 8 bases respectively, with 17 bases between them. This CDR3 spans 14 amino acids. Germline V lookup: CDR1 MNHEY, CDR2 SMNVEV (reference sequence). The CDR3 here is CASSYGRGVGGYTF. DNA of the CDR3: TGTGCCAGCAGTTACGGTCGGGGAGTGGGAGGCTACACCTTC.

This clonotype came up many times. This chain uses TRBV29-1 with TRBJ1-2; D ambiguous. This CDR3 has 14 amino acids. Germline V lookup: CDR1 SQVTM, CDR2 ANQGSEA. Trimming took off 4 bases at V and 7 bases at J, with 19 bases between the two ends. In nucleotides, the CDR3 is TGCAGCGTTGCGATTTCGGGAAGTACCGGTGGCTACACCTTC. It yields the protein CSVAISGSTGGYTF.

Comment on this clonotype: A read error may account for a junction end that differs from germline. The rearrangement joins TRBV2 to TRBJ2-7; weak D call: TRBD2 (5 bases). Per germline, CDR1 SNHLY and CDR2 FYNNEI. The CDR3 has 13 residues. As DNA, the CDR3 is TGTGCCAGCAGTGCGGATGGTAGCGTGGGCTTAGACTTC. It encodes CASSADGSVGLDF.

V gene TRBV6-1 combines with J gene TRBJ1-4; D is possibly TRBD1 (6 bases). The CDR3 length is 15 residues. Trimming shortened V by 8 bases and J by 14 bases, and 27 bases separated the two germline ends. The germline V gene encodes CDR1 MNHNS and CDR2 SASEGT. CDR3 in amino acids: CASHLAYNYRDRLFF. CDR3 bases: TGTGCCAGCCACCTAGCCTATAATTACAGGGATCGGCTGTTTTTT.

This clonotype was observed many times. The chain links TRBV7-2 to TRBJ1-1; weak D call: TRBD1 (5 bases). CDR3 length: 15 residues. V lost 4 bases to trimming and J lost 4 bases, with 16 bases between them. The germline CDR1 and CDR2 sequences are SGHTA and FQGNSA. CDR3 nucleotides: TGTGCCAGCAGCTCCTCGGGAATAGGGGCCACTGAAGCTTTCTTT. It translates to CASSSSGIGATEAFF.

As to this clonotype: This sequence may be a read error, since a much larger clone differs from it by one base. This rearrangement joins TRBV20-1 to TRBJ1-6; D possibly corresponds to TRBD1 (5 bases). Per germline, CDR1 DFQATT and CDR2 SNEGSKA (reference sequence). Trimming pared 3 bases from V and 3 bases from J, leaving 9 bases between. The CDR3 spans 14 residues. The CDR3, as DNA: TGCAGTGCTAGTCCGGGGGGCTATAATTCACCCCTCCACTTT. As protein: CSASPGGYNSPLHF.

This sequence joins TRBV7-2 and TRBJ1-4, with D possibly matching TRBD1 (5 bases). Trimming pared 3 bases from V and 5 bases from J, leaving 10 bases between. The CDR3 spans 14 residues. The V gene's germline CDR1 is SGHTA and CDR2 FQGNSA. Here the CDR3 reads CASSFGGWNEKLFF. CDR3 sequence (DNA): TGTGCCAGCAGCTTTGGGGGTTGGAATGAAAAACTGTTTTTT. Looking up the rest from reference TRBV7-2 and TRBJ1-4 gives the full variable domain: GAGVSQSPSNKVTEKGKDVELRCDPISGHTALYWYRQSLGQGLEFLIYFQGNSAPDKSGLPSDRFSAERTGGSVSTLTIQRTQQEDSAVYLCASSFGGWNEKLFFGSGTQLSVL.

At least ten counts were recorded for this clonotype. The genes are TRBV12-3 or TRBV12-4 and TRBJ2-7; tentative D call: TRBD2 (6 bases). The ends were cut back, 3 bases at V and 7 bases at J, with 16 bases in the middle. The CDR3 is 14 amino acids. CDR3 coding DNA: TGTGCCAGCAGTTTCGCGCTAGCCGGGGGAGAGCAGTACTTC. It translates to CASSFALAGGEQYF.

This clonotype occurred many times. The chain carries TRBV9 and TRBJ1-1, with a possible D match to TRBD1 (6 bases). The germline V gene encodes CDR1 SGDLS and CDR2 YYNGEE. Trimming took off 0 bases at V and 1 base at J, with 10 bases between the two ends. The CDR3 runs 15 residues. CDR3 loop: CASSVGSRGNTEAFF. As DNA, the CDR3 is TGTGCCAGCAGCGTAGGGAGCAGGGGGAACACTGAAGCTTTCTTT.

This clonotype was picked up a small number of times. The V gene is TRBV19, the J gene TRBJ2-2; 7 bases agree with TRBD2. The CDR3 sequence is 16 residues long. The V gene's germline CDR1 is LNHDA and CDR2 SQIVND (reference sequence). V shed 7 bases, J shed 4 bases, and the junction held 12 bases outside the gene matches. Here the CDR3 DNA reads TGTGCCAGTAAGGTGTGGGGGGGAACGGGCACCGGGGAGCTGTTTTTT. As protein: CASKVWGGTGTGELFF.

Only a few counts were recorded for this clonotype. The CDR3 spells CASSYSRQSPYSNQPQHF. Here the CDR3 DNA reads TGTGCCAGCAGTTACTCAAGGCAGAGCCCGTACAGCAATCAGCCCCAGCATTTT. V is TRBV6-5 and J is TRBJ1-5; D ambiguous. Germline values: CDR1 MNHEY, CDR2 SVGAGI. V lost 0 bases, J lost 1 base, and 16 bases lay in between. CDR3 length: 18 residues.